In this sample, the clone carrying this T cell receptor (beta chain) turned up many times. Its matching antigen is unknown. The record originates from a study of response to subunit inactivated influenza vaccine. TCRdb fed the RT-PCR reads into MiXCR, producing one record per CDR3 protein. The sample lists some 600,000 distinct CDR3 sequences, around 15% occurring once. Trimming pared 0 bases from V and 0 bases from J, leaving 5 bases between. The CDR3 sequence is 15 residues long. Study-wide findings and caveats: Seasonal influenza vaccination, on each occasion, was suggested by the authors to recruit few new T cells.

The sequence was collected from a man aged 45-60 years who received an inactivated influenza vaccine. The chain combines TRBV12-3 or TRBV12-4 with TRBJ2-2; no definite D call. This specimen was PBMCs from blood, taken about 14 days before vaccination. The CDR3 loop is CASSLATANTGELFF. The CDR3 region has the DNA TGTGCCAGCAGTTTAGCTACGGCGAACACCGGGGAGCTGTTTTTT.